This TCR beta chain is from a study of shared clonotypes between healthy human individuals. Whole-study results and caveats: The study found lower generation probabilities in non-shared clonotypes than in those shared by all four donors.

This clone was found a few times. Its matching antigen is unknown. Data came from immunoSEQ multiplex PCR; TCRdb stores just in-frame clones and leaves some out. The sample records some 1 million clones, 65% to 80% being singletons. This TCR was recovered from a man aged 18 to 29 in good health. Sequencing was performed on memory CD4+ T cells sorted from blood. The subset was: CD45RA-negative fraction.

CDR3 residues: CASSETAYSYEQYF. The CDR3 DNA reads as TGTGCCAGCAGTGAGACAGCCTACTCCTACGAGCAGTACTTC. V gene TRBV5-6 combines with J gene TRBJ2-7, with a possible D match to TRBD1 (5 bases). This CDR3 has 14 amino acids. The V gene's germline CDR1 is SGHDT and CDR2 YYEEEE. Trimming cost V 5 bases and J 0 bases, with 12 bases left between them.